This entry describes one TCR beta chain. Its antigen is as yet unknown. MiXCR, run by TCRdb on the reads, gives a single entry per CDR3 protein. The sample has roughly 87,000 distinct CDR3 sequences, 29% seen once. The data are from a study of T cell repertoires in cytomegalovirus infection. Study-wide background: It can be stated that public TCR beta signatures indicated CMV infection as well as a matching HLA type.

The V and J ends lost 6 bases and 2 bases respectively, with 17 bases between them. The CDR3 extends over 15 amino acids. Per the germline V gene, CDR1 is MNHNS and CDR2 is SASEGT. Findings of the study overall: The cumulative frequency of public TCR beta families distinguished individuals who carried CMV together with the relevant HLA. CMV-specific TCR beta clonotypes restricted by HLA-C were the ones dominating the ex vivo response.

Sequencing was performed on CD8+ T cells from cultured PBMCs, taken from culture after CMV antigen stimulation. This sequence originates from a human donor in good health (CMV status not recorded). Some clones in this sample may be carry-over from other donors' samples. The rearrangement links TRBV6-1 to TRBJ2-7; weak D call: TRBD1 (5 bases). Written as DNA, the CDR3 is TGTGCCAGCAGCCACGGGCAGGGTACGGCCTACGAGCAGTACTTC. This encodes CASSHGQGTAYEQYF.